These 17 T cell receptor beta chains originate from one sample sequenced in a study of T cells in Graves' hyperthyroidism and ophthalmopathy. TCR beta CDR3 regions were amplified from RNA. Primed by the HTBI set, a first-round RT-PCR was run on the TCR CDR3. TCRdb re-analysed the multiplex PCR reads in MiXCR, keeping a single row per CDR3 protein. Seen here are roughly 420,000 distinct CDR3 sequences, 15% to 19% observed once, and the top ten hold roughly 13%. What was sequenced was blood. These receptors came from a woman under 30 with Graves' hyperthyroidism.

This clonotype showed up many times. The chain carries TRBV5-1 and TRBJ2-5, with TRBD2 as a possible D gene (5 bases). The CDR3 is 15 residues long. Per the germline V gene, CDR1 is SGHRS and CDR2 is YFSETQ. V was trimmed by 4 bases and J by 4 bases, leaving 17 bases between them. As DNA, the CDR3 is TGCGCCAGCAGCCCAACGCGGGCCCGAGGAGAGACCCAGTACTTC. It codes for CASSPTRARGETQYF.

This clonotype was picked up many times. The DNA of the CDR3 is TGTGCCAGCAGTTTGACTAGCGGGACCCAGTACTTC. It codes for CASSLTSGTQYF. The gene calls are TRBV12-3 or TRBV12-4 and TRBJ2-5; 9 bases fit TRBD2. The CDR3 contains 12 residues. V was clipped by 3 bases and J by 7 bases; unmatched bases: 0.

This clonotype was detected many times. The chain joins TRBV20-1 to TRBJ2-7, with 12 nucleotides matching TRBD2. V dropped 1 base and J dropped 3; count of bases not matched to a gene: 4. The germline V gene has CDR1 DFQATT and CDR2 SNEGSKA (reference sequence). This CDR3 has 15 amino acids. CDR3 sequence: CSARAPGLAGYEQYF. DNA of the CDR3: TGCAGTGCTAGAGCCCCGGGACTAGCGGGCTACGAGCAGTACTTC.

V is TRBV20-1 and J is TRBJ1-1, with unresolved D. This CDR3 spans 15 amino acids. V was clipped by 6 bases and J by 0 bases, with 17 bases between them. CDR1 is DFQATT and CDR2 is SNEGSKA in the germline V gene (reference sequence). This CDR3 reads CSAYELRGMNTEAFF. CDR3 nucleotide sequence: TGCAGTGCCTATGAGCTCCGGGGAATGAACACTGAAGCTTTCTTT.

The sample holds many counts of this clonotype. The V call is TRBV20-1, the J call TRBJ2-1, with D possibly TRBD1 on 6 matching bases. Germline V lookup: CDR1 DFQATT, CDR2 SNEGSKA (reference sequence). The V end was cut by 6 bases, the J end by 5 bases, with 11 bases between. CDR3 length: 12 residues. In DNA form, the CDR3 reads TGCAGTGCAAGACAGGATGACAATGAGCAGTTCTTC. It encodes CSARQDDNEQFF.

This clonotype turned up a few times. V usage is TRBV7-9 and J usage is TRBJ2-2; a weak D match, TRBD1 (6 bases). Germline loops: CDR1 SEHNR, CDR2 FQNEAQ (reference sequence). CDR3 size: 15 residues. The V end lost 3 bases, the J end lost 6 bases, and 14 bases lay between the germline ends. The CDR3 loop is CASSFLQGRSGELFF. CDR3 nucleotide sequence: TGTGCCAGCAGCTTTTTACAGGGAAGGTCCGGGGAGCTGTTTTTT.

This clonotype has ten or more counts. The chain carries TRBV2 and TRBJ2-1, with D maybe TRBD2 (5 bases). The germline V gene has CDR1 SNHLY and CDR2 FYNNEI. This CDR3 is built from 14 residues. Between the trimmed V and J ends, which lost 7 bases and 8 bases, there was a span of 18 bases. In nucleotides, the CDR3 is TGTGCCAGCACTGTGGGTGGTGGAGGCGATGAGCAGTTCTTC. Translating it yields CASTVGGGGDEQFF. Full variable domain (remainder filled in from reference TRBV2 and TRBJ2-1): EPEVTQTPSHQVTQMGQEVILRCVPISNHLYFYWYRQILGQKVEFLVSFYNNEISEKSEIFDDQFSVERPDGSNFTLKIRSTKLEDSAMYFCASTVGGGGDEQFFGPGTRLTVL.

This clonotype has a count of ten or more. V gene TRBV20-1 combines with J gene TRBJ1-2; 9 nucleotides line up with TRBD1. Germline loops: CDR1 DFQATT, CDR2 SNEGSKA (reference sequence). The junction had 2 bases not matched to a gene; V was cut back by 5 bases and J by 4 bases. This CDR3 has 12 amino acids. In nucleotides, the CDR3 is TGCAGTGCTTCACAGGGGGCCTATGGCTACACCTTC. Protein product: CSASQGAYGYTF.

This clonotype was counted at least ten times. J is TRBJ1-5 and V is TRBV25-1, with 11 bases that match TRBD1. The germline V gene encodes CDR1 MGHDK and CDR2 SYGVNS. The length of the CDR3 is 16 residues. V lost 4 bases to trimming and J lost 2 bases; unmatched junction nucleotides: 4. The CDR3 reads CASSGTGGRGNQPQHF. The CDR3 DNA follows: TGTGCCAGCAGTGGGACAGGGGGCCGCGGCAATCAGCCCCAGCATTTT.

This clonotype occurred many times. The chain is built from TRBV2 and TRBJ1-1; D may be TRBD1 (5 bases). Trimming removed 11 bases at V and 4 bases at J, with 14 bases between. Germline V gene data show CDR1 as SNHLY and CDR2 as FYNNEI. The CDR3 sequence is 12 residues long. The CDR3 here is CAHRRGGTEAFF. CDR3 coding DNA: TGTGCCCACAGACGGGGGGGCACTGAAGCTTTCTTT.

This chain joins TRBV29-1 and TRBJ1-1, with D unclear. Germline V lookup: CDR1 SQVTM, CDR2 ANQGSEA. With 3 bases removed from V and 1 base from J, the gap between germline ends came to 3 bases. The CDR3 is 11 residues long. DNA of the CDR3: TGCAGCGTTGACCAGAACACTGAAGCTTTCTTT. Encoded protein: CSVDQNTEAFF.

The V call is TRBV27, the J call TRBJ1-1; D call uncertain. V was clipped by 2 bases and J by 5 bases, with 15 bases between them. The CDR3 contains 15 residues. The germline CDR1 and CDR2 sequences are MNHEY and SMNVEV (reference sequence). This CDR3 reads CASSLSPPRVTEAFF. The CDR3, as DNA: TGTGCCAGCAGTTTAAGTCCCCCGCGGGTGACTGAAGCTTTCTTT.

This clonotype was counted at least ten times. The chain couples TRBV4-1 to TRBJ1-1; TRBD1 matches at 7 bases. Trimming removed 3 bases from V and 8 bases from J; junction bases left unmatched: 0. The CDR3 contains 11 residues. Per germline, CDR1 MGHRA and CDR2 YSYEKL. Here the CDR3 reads CASSQDREAFF. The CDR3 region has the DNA TGCGCCAGCAGCCAGGACAGGGAAGCTTTCTTT.

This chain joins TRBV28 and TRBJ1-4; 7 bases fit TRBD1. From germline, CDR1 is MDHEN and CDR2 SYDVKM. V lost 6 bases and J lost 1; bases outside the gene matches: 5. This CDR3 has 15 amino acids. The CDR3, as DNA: TGTGCCAGCAGCCCACAGGGGTTAACTAATGAAAAACTGTTTTTT. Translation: CASSPQGLTNEKLFF.

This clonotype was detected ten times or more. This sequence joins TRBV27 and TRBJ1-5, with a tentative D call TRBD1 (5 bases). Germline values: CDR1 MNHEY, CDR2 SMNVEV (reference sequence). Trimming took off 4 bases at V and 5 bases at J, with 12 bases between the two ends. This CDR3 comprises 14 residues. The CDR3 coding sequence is TGTGCCAGCAGTTGGGGGAGGGGCGATCAGCCCCAGCATTTT. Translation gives CASSWGRGDQPQHF.

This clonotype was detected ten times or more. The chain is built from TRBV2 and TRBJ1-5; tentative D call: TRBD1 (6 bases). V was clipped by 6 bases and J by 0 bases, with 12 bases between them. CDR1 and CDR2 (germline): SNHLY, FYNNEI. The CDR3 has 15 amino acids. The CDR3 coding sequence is TGTGCCAGCAGCCCGGACAGTAATAGCAATCAGCCCCAGCATTTT. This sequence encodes CASSPDSNSNQPQHF.

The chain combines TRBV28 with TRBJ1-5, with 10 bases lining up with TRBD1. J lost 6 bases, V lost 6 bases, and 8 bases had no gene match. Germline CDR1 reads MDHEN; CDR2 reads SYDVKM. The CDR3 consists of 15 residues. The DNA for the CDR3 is TGTGCCAGCAGAGACGACAGGGGGCGAAGTCAGCCCCAGCATTTT. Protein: CASRDDRGRSQPQHF.